This T cell receptor (beta chain) was recorded in a study of T cells after yellow fever vaccination. Study-wide findings and caveats: Primary-vaccination clones mostly resurfaced post-booster (less than 98% CD4, more than 80% CD8). Clonotype sharing between CD4 and CD8 compartments was small.

The CDR3 has 16 residues. Germline V gives CDR1 LGHNA, CDR2 YSLEER. V was trimmed by 4 bases and J by 1 base, leaving 15 bases between them. Synthesis of TCR cDNA relied on 5'RACE template switching, which attached a universal primer site and UMIs. TCRdb independently ran MiXCR on the 5' RACE reads; one entry per CDR3 protein. Of about 170,000 distinct CDR3 sequences listed, 5.5% to 7.5% were seen once; the top ten hold 2.9%. The sample holds many counts of this clonotype. What it recognizes is unknown. The source is a young man who received the YFV17D yellow fever vaccine. Sample: CD4+ T cells sorted from PBMCs, taken on the day of the first yellow fever vaccination. The chain joins TRBV4-3 to TRBJ2-3, with D maybe TRBD2 (5 bases). The DNA for the CDR3 is TGCGCCAGCAGCCGGCGGGCAGCCTCAGGCACAGATACGCAGTATTTT. As protein: CASSRRAASGTDTQYF.